Below are 27 T cell receptor beta chains sequenced from a single sample in a study of control samples from healthy donors and cancer patients (dated by TCRdb to 2020 to 2022). Library preparation was by the immunoSEQ multiplex PCR assay. Here the immuneACCESS table is served through TCRdb, limited to in-frame sequences with V and J called. Missing clones are a known gap in these copies; in checked studies unresolved V genes cover under half, and the rest lacks a known reason. The table for this sample lists some 220,000 clones; about 93% of them were counted only once. Approximately 1.4% of the sample belongs to the ten largest clones. The sample consisted of blood. Source of these receptors: a man in his fifties or sixties in good health.

The chain employs TRBV9 and TRBJ2-3, with 9 bases aligning to TRBD2. Germline V gene lookup returns CDR1 SGDLS and CDR2 YYNGEE. V shed 4 bases, J shed 0 bases, and the junction held 9 bases outside the gene matches. CDR3 length: 17 residues. CDR3 coding DNA: TGTGCCAGCAGCTTCCGCGCCGGACTAGCGAGCACAGATACGCAGTATTTT. It is translated as CASSFRAGLASTDTQYF.

This clone was detected only once. This chain links TRBV5-4 with TRBJ1-1, with 9 nucleotides matching TRBD1. The CDR3 loop spans 16 amino acids. Trimming took 2 bases from V and 6 from J; bases not matched to a gene: 11. Germline CDR1 reads SGHNT; CDR2 reads YYREEE (reference sequence). CDR3 loop: CASSFRPGQGYSEAFF. CDR3 nucleotide sequence: TGTGCCAGCAGCTTTCGTCCGGGACAGGGATATTCTGAAGCTTTCTTT.

This chain links TRBV28 with TRBJ1-5, with D unclear. Deletions cut 6 bases from V and 7 bases from J, with 22 bases between. The CDR3 consists of 16 residues. Germline-derived CDR1 and CDR2 are MDHEN and SYDVKM. CDR3: CASRSGTDIRRQPQHF. DNA of the CDR3: TGTGCCAGCAGGTCAGGTACCGACATTCGGAGGCAGCCCCAGCATTTT.

The rearrangement links TRBV5-1 to TRBJ2-5; 8 nucleotides agree with TRBD1. The ends lost 4 bases at V and 2 bases at J; junction bases unmatched: 10. Germline V gene sequence: CDR1 SGHRS, CDR2 YFSETQ. This CDR3 contains 16 residues. This chain's CDR3 is CASSAGQGRGQETQYF. In nucleotides, the CDR3 is TGCGCCAGCAGCGCCGGACAGGGACGGGGTCAAGAGACCCAGTACTTC.

The gene calls are TRBV6-4 and TRBJ1-6; 7 bases agree with TRBD1. The V segment lost 6 bases and the J segment 8 bases; nucleotides outside the gene matches: 4. Germline loops: CDR1 MRHNA, CDR2 SNTAGT. The CDR3 runs 13 residues. This CDR3 is CASSAGTDSPLHF. The DNA of the CDR3 is TGTGCCAGCAGCGCCGGGACAGATTCACCCCTCCACTTT.

The chain uses TRBV2 and TRBJ2-1; maybe TRBD1 (5 bases). The CDR3 extends over 16 amino acids. V was clipped by 9 bases and J by 3 bases, with 21 bases between them. Per the germline V gene, CDR1 is SNHLY and CDR2 is FYNNEI. CDR3 region: CARAGSQTGIYNEQFF. The DNA for the CDR3 is TGTGCCAGAGCAGGCTCCCAAACAGGAATCTACAATGAGCAGTTCTTC.

This clone was picked up a small number of times. The chain links TRBV5-6 to TRBJ1-3; 7 bases map to TRBD1. V lost 4 bases and J lost 6; bases outside the gene matches: 19. CDR3 length: 18 residues. From germline, CDR1 is SGHDT and CDR2 YYEEEE. CDR3 amino acids: CASSPAGTALIGENTIYF. Here the CDR3 DNA reads TGTGCCAGCAGCCCGGCCGGGACAGCCCTAATTGGGGAAAACACCATATATTTT.

This chain joins TRBV7-9 and TRBJ1-1; weak D call: TRBD1 (5 bases). Germline V gives CDR1 SEHNR, CDR2 FQNEAQ (reference sequence). This CDR3 spans 13 amino acids. V gave up 0 bases and J gave up 6 bases, with 8 bases separating them. CDR3 amino acids: CASSLAVGPEAFF. CDR3 nucleotide sequence: TGTGCCAGCAGCTTAGCAGTGGGGCCTGAAGCTTTCTTT.

The chain couples TRBV28 to TRBJ2-2; 8 nucleotides line up with TRBD2. Germline V gene sequence: CDR1 MDHEN, CDR2 SYDVKM. CDR3 length: 19 amino acids. J was trimmed by 2 bases and V by 2 bases; bases with no gene match: 13. CDR3 nucleotides: TGTGCCAGCAGTTTACCCACGGGGGGGTCATTACGAAACACCGGGGAGCTGTTTTTT. Translated, it gives CASSLPTGGSLRNTGELFF.

The V and J genes are TRBV5-1 and TRBJ1-3; D possibly corresponds to TRBD1 (6 bases). CDR1 is SGHRS and CDR2 is YFSETQ in the germline V gene. The CDR3 totals 15 residues. Trimming shortened V by 4 bases and J by 0 bases, and 11 bases separated the two germline ends. CDR3: CASSPGGGSGNTIYF. As DNA, the CDR3 is TGCGCCAGCAGCCCGGGGGGCGGCTCTGGAAACACCATATATTTT.

The V and J genes are TRBV21-1 and TRBJ1-6. TRBV21-1 is deemed a pseudogene. CDR3 length: 14 residues. DNA for the CDR3: TGTGCCAGCAGCAAAAGGGCCCTAAATTCACCCCTCCACTTT. Translated, it gives CASSKRALNSPLHF.

The gene calls are TRBV13 and TRBJ2-5; D call uncertain. Germline lookup yields CDR1 PRHDT and CDR2 FYEKMQ (reference sequence). The CDR3 is made up of 14 amino acids. V was clipped by 4 bases and J by 1 base, with 10 bases between them. The CDR3 DNA sequence: TGTGCCAGCAGCTCCGCTAGAACCCAAGAGACCCAGTACTTC. This sequence encodes CASSSARTQETQYF.

The chain links TRBV6-5 to TRBJ1-5, with TRBD1 as a possible D gene (5 bases). Germline values: CDR1 MNHEY, CDR2 SVGAGI. Trimming took 6 bases from V and 0 from J, leaving 6 bases between them. The CDR3 has 13 residues. The CDR3 region is CASRTVSNQPQHF. In DNA form, the CDR3 reads TGTGCCAGCAGGACAGTTAGCAATCAGCCCCAGCATTTT.

The V and J genes are TRBV6-5 and TRBJ2-7; 9 nucleotides line up with TRBD1. V lost 7 bases to trimming and J lost 3 bases; unmatched junction nucleotides: 7. The CDR3 totals 14 residues. Germline V gene sequence: CDR1 MNHEY, CDR2 SVGAGI. Here the CDR3 reads CASTPPGQGYEQYF. CDR3 coding DNA: TGTGCCAGCACCCCGCCGGGACAGGGCTACGAGCAGTACTTC.

The V gene is TRBV6-1, the J gene TRBJ2-7; the D gene is possibly TRBD1 (6 bases). Germline V gene sequence: CDR1 MNHNS, CDR2 SASEGT. The CDR3 loop spans 12 amino acids. Trimming stripped 2 bases from V and 12 bases from J, with 14 bases between. The CDR3 DNA sequence: TGTGCCAGCAGTGAAAGGTGGGGGCCAAGGTACTTC. Amino acid sequence: CASSERWGPRYF.

The J gene is TRBJ1-1, the V gene TRBV14, with D hard to call. V was pared by 4 bases and J by 1 base, with 7 bases between. The CDR3 sequence is 13 residues long. Germline V CDR1 and CDR2: SGHDN, FVKESK. CDR3 region: CASSLEQNTEAFF. In DNA form, the CDR3 reads TGTGCCAGCAGCCTTGAACAGAACACTGAAGCTTTCTTT.

This clone was observed once. The rearrangement links TRBV5-5 to TRBJ2-7; 10 nucleotides align to TRBD1. There are 14 residues in the CDR3. V lost 4 bases to trimming and J lost 3 bases; unmatched junction nucleotides: 4. Germline CDR1 SGHKS, CDR2 YYEKEE (reference sequence). CDR3: CASSRTGGLYEQYF. In DNA form, the CDR3 reads TGTGCCAGCAGCCGGACAGGGGGGCTCTACGAGCAGTACTTC.

The chain carries TRBV24-1 and TRBJ2-5, with D tentatively TRBD1 (5 bases). The CDR3 is 15 residues long. The germline gives CDR1 KGHDR, CDR2 SFDVKD. The germline V and J ends were trimmed by 4 bases and 6 bases, with 17 bases remaining between them. Written as DNA, the CDR3 is TGTGCCACCAGTGACCCTTTGGCAGGGCGCAAGACCCAGTACTTC. Its protein is CATSDPLAGRKTQYF.

This chain connects TRBV9 to TRBJ1-1; D remains unclear. Germline lookup yields CDR1 SGDLS and CDR2 YYNGEE. Between the trimmed V and J ends, which lost 3 bases and 8 bases, there was a span of 14 bases. This CDR3 comprises 13 residues. CDR3 nucleotide sequence: TGTGCCAGCAGCGGTGACGTCCCTTTCGAAGCTTTCTTT. This gives the protein CASSGDVPFEAFF. Complete variable domain (other parts from reference TRBV9 and TRBJ1-1): DSGVTQTPKHLITATGQRVTLRCSPRSGDLSVYWYQQSLDQGLQFLIQYYNGEERAKGNILERFSAQQFPDLHSELNLSSLELGDSALYFCASSGDVPFEAFFGQGTRLTVV.

This clone was detected a few times. This chain links TRBV19 with TRBJ2-7, with D possibly TRBD2 on 5 matching bases. Trimming stripped 6 bases from V and 3 bases from J, with 15 bases between. The germline V gene encodes CDR1 LNHDA and CDR2 SQIVND (reference sequence). The length of the CDR3 is 14 residues. Here the CDR3 DNA reads TGTGCCAGTAGCCCAACCGGGATCAGCTACGAGCAGTACGTC. Amino acid sequence: CASSPTGISYEQYV.

The count of this clone is one. CDR3 coding DNA: TGTGCCAGCAAGCCAGCGGGGGAGAGCAATGAGCAGTTCTTC. Translating it yields CASKPAGESNEQFF. The rearrangement links TRBV28 to TRBJ2-1, with 8 nucleotides matching TRBD2. The V segment lost 7 bases and the J segment 6 bases; nucleotides outside the gene matches: 8. CDR1 is MDHEN and CDR2 is SYDVKM in the germline V gene. CDR3 length: 14 residues.

This chain connects TRBV9 to TRBJ1-2; TRBD1 matches 11 bases. V was pared by 4 bases and J by 7 bases, with 9 bases of the junction left unmatched. CDR1 SGDLS and CDR2 YYNGEE come from the germline V gene. This CDR3 is 15 amino acids long. CDR3 nucleotides: TGTGCCAGCAGCACGCGGACAGGGGGCGTTTTTGGCTACACCTTC. Its protein product is CASSTRTGGVFGYTF.

This chain joins TRBV14 and TRBJ1-1, with a possible D match to TRBD1 (5 bases). The ends were cut back, 3 bases at V and 1 base at J, with 12 bases in the middle. The CDR3 is 15 amino acids. Looked up from germline, CDR1 is SGHDN and CDR2 is FVKESK. CDR3: CASSQPGLRNTEAFF. The CDR3 nucleotides are TGTGCCAGCAGCCAGCCGGGACTCAGGAACACTGAAGCTTTCTTT.

The rearrangement uses TRBV9 and TRBJ1-6; D not certain. CDR1 is SGDLS and CDR2 is YYNGEE in the germline V gene. Trimming took off 3 bases at V and 2 bases at J, with 6 bases between the two ends. CDR3 size: 14 residues. The CDR3 nucleotides read TGTGCCAGCAGCGGAGGCCCCTATAATTCACCCCTCCACTTT. This translates into CASSGGPYNSPLHF. Combining the CDR3 with reference TRBV9 and TRBJ1-6 gives the whole variable domain DSGVTQTPKHLITATGQRVTLRCSPRSGDLSVYWYQQSLDQGLQFLIQYYNGEERAKGNILERFSAQQFPDLHSELNLSSLELGDSALYFCASSGGPYNSPLHFGNGTRLTVT.

This chain uses TRBV28 with TRBJ1-6; no firm D call. The V end lost 11 bases, the J end lost 7 bases, and 9 bases lay between the germline ends. CDR3 length: 11 amino acids. The germline CDR1 and CDR2 sequences are MDHEN and SYDVKM. The CDR3 sequence is CAPNPNSPLHF. For the CDR3, the DNA is TGTGCCCCCAACCCGAATTCACCCCTCCACTTT. Together with reference TRBV28 and TRBJ1-6, the CDR3 gives the full variable domain: DVKVTQSSRYLVKRTGEKVFLECVQDMDHENMFWYRQDPGLGLRLIYFSYDVKMKEKGDIPEGYSVSREKKERFSLILESASTNQTSMYLCAPNPNSPLHFGNGTRLTVT.

V is TRBV4-2 and J is TRBJ1-6; tentatively, D is TRBD1 (6 bases). CDR3 length: 13 amino acids. V was cut by 1 base and J by 11 bases, with 9 bases left in between. Germline V gene lookup returns CDR1 LGHNA and CDR2 YNFKEQ. The CDR3 here is CASSQVDSTPLHF. CDR3 DNA: TGTGCCAGCAGCCAAGTGGACAGTACACCCCTCCACTTT.

This clone is a singleton in its sample. The V and J genes are TRBV5-5 and TRBJ1-6; perhaps TRBD1 as D (6 bases). Germline V CDR1 and CDR2: SGHKS, YYEKEE (reference sequence). The CDR3 loop spans 18 amino acids. Trimming left V 3 bases short and J 0 bases short, with 16 bases between. CDR3 loop: CASSSNRDWGSYNSPLHF. In nucleotides, the CDR3 is TGTGCCAGCAGCTCTAACAGGGACTGGGGCTCCTATAATTCACCCCTCCACTTT.